The following is a T cell receptor (beta chain) sequence with its context. Its antigen is undetermined. Distinct nucleotide sequences in the sample also encode this CDR3. The data belong to a study of OX40 agonist ivuxolimab in advanced cancers. The germline V gene encodes CDR1 DFQATT and CDR2 SNEGSKA (reference sequence). CDR3 size: 11 residues. Trimming removed 5 bases from V and 7 bases from J; junction bases left unmatched: 2. Study-wide results and caveats: CD4+ and CD8+ blood T cells expanded clonally by week 6 at 0.1 to 3.0 mg/kg.

Data came from immunoSEQ multiplex PCR; TCRdb stores just in-frame clones and leaves some out. The table lists about 70,000 clones, about 93% of them singletons. This sequence joins TRBV20-1 and TRBJ2-1; 7 bases are a match to TRBD2. Source: CD4+ or CD8+ T cells sorted from blood, taken in a trial of the OX40 agonist ivuxolimab. The receptor was isolated from an adult with an advanced solid tumor such as melanoma, head and neck, liver or kidney cancer. The CDR3 coding sequence is TGCAGTGCTCGCGGGGGAAATGAGCAGTTCTTC. It codes for CSARGGNEQFF.